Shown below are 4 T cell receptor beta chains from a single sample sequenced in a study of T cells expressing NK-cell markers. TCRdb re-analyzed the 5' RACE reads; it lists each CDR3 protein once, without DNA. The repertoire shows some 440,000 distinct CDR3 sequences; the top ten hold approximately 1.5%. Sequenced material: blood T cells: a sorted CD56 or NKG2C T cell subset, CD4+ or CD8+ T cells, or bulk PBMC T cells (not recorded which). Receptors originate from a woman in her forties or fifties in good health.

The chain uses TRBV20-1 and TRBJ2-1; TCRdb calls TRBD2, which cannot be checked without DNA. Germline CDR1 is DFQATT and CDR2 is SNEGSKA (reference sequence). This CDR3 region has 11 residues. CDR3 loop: CSGGLAGEQFF.

The CDR3 loop reads CASSIDRETVLAKNIQYF. This sequence joins TRBV19 and TRBJ2-4; as DNA is missing, the TRBD1 call by TCRdb cannot be tested. There are 18 residues in the CDR3. Germline values: CDR1 LNHDA, CDR2 SQIVND (reference sequence).

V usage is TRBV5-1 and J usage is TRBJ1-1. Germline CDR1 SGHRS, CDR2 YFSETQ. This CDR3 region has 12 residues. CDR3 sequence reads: CASYSSAREAFF.

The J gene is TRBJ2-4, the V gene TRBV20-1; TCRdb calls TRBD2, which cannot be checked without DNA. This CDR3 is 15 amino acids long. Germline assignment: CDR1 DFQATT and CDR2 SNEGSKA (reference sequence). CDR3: CSATGTSVAKNIQYF.